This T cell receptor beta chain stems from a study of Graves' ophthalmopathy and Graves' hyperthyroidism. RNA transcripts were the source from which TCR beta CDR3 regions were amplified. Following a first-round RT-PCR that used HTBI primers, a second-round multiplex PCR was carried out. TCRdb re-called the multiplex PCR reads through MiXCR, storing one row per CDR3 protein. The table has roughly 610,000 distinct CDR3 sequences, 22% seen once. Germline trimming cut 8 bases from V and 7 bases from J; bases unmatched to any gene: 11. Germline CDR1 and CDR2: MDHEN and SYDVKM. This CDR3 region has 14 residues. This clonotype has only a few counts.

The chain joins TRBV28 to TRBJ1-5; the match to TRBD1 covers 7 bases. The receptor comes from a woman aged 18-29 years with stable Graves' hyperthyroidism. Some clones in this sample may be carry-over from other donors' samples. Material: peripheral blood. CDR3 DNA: TGTGCCAGCCTTACTAACAGGGGCCGCCAGCCCCAGCATTTT. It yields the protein CASLTNRGRQPQHF.